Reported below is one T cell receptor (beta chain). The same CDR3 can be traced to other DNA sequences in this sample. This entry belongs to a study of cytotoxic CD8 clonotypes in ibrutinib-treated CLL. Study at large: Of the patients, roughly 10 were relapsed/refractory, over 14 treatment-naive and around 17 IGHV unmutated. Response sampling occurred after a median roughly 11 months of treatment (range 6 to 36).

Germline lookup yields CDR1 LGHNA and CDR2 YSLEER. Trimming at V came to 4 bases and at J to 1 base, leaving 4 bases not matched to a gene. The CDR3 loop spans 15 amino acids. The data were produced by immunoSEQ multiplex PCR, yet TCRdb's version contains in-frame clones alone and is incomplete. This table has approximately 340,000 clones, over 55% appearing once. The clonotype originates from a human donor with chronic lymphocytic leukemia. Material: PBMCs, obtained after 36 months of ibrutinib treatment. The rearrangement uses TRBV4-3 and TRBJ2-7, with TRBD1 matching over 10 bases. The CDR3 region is CASSPGQGGSYEQYF. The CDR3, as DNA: TGCGCCAGCAGCCCTGGACAGGGGGGATCCTACGAGCAGTACTTC.